A selection of T cell receptor beta chains follows, all from one sample in a study of blood T cells in healthy people across ages. One entry per CDR3 protein, called by TCRdb with MiXCR from the 5' RACE reads. The data contain around 1.5 million distinct CDR3 sequences, approximately 60% of them singletons. The sample consisted of blood. The receptors shown here come from a young man in good health. CDR3s include the opening cysteine and the closing phenylalanine or tryptophan. Fields, in order: CDR3 DNA, CDR3 protein, J gene, V gene, CDR3 length, clone size, D gene. D genes are given only for firm matches. Not every row has a clone size; where given, it reads once, few, many or a size class.

cdr3_nt: TGCAGCGTTGGTGGACAGGGAATGGGGGAGCAGTACTTC
cdr3_aa: CSVGGQGMGEQYF
j_call: TRBJ2-7
v_call: TRBV29-1
cdr3_length: 13
clone_size: few
d_call: TRBD1

cdr3_nt: TGTGCCAGCAGCCGCCGATTGGGGAGTACTGAAGCTTTCTTT
cdr3_aa: CASSRRLGSTEAFF
j_call: TRBJ1-1
v_call: TRBV7-2
cdr3_length: 14
clone_size: NA
d_call: NA

cdr3_nt: TGTGCCAGCTCACTGGACAGGGCGGGAACTAATGAAAAACTGTTTTTT
cdr3_aa: CASSLDRAGTNEKLFF
j_call: TRBJ1-4
v_call: TRBV18
cdr3_length: 16
clone_size: NA
d_call: TRBD1

cdr3_nt: TGTGCCAGCAGTGAATTCCAGGCCATCCCAGTTTCCTACGAGCAGTACTTC
cdr3_aa: CASSEFQAIPVSYEQYF
j_call: TRBJ2-7
v_call: TRBV2
cdr3_length: 17
clone_size: NA
d_call: NA

cdr3_nt: TGCAGCGTTAAGGACACCGAGGGCGAGCAGTACTTC
cdr3_aa: CSVKDTEGEQYF
j_call: TRBJ2-7
v_call: TRBV29-1
cdr3_length: 12
clone_size: few
d_call: NA

cdr3_nt: TGTGCCAGCAGCTTGGGACTAGCGGGCTCTCCCTACGAGCAGTACTTC
cdr3_aa: CASSLGLAGSPYEQYF
j_call: TRBJ2-7
v_call: TRBV5-5
cdr3_length: 16
clone_size: NA
d_call: TRBD2

cdr3_nt: TGCAGCGTGGGAAACGGACAGGTTAATGAAGCTTTCTTT
cdr3_aa: CSVGNGQVNEAFF
j_call: TRBJ1-1
v_call: TRBV29-1
cdr3_length: 13
clone_size: few
d_call: TRBD1

cdr3_nt: TGTGCCAGCAGCCAAGACACAGGGGGCCAGAGGCCCCAGCATTTT
cdr3_aa: CASSQDTGGQRPQHF
j_call: TRBJ1-5
v_call: TRBV3-1
cdr3_length: 15
clone_size: NA
d_call: TRBD1

cdr3_nt: TGTGCCAGCAACGCAGGGCGGGATGAGCAGTTCTTC
cdr3_aa: CASNAGRDEQFF
j_call: TRBJ2-1
v_call: TRBV10-3
cdr3_length: 12
clone_size: NA
d_call: NA

cdr3_nt: TGCGCCAGCAGCCTCATACCAGGGGTTGGTGAAAAACTGTTTTTT
cdr3_aa: CASSLIPGVGEKLFF
j_call: TRBJ1-4
v_call: TRBV4-1
cdr3_length: 15
clone_size: NA
d_call: NA

cdr3_nt: TGCAGCGGGCGGACTTCAACCGGGGAGCTGTTTTTT
cdr3_aa: CSGRTSTGELFF
j_call: TRBJ2-2
v_call: TRBV29-1
cdr3_length: 12
clone_size: NA
d_call: NA

cdr3_nt: TGTGCCAGCGGGGAATACAATGAGCAGTTCTTC
cdr3_aa: CASGEYNEQFF
j_call: TRBJ2-1
v_call: TRBV28
cdr3_length: 11
clone_size: few
d_call: NA

cdr3_nt: TGCAGCGTTGGAGGGGGCTTAGGTCAGCCCCAGCATTTT
cdr3_aa: CSVGGGLGQPQHF
j_call: TRBJ1-5
v_call: TRBV29-1
cdr3_length: 13
clone_size: few
d_call: TRBD1

cdr3_nt: TGTGCCAGCAGTCTTACAGGGACGGGTGAGCAGTTCTTC
cdr3_aa: CASSLTGTGEQFF
j_call: TRBJ2-1
v_call: TRBV28
cdr3_length: 13
clone_size: once
d_call: NA

cdr3_nt: TGCAGCGTTGAAGACACTAGCGGGGTTTACAATGAGCAGTTCTTC
cdr3_aa: CSVEDTSGVYNEQFF
j_call: TRBJ2-1
v_call: TRBV29-1
cdr3_length: 15
clone_size: NA
d_call: TRBD2

cdr3_nt: TGTGCCAGCAGCCGTTGGACTAGCGGGGGGGCAGATACGCAGTATTTT
cdr3_aa: CASSRWTSGGADTQYF
j_call: TRBJ2-3
v_call: TRBV4-2
cdr3_length: 16
clone_size: NA
d_call: TRBD2

cdr3_nt: TGCGCCAGCAGCCAAGATCGCGGGTCCCCCTATAATTCACCCCTCCACTTT
cdr3_aa: CASSQDRGSPYNSPLHF
j_call: TRBJ1-6
v_call: TRBV4-1
cdr3_length: 17
clone_size: NA
d_call: NA

cdr3_nt: TGTGCCAGCAGCCAGAGGACTAGCGTTGACAATGAGCAGTTCTTC
cdr3_aa: CASSQRTSVDNEQFF
j_call: TRBJ2-1
v_call: TRBV14
cdr3_length: 15
clone_size: NA
d_call: TRBD2

cdr3_nt: TGCAGTGCGGTATTGTCGAACACTGAAGCTTTCTTT
cdr3_aa: CSAVLSNTEAFF
j_call: TRBJ1-1
v_call: TRBV20-1
cdr3_length: 12
clone_size: once
d_call: NA

cdr3_nt: TGCGCCAGCAGCCAAGATAGAAAGGGATCCATCTATGGCTACACCTTC
cdr3_aa: CASSQDRKGSIYGYTF
j_call: TRBJ1-2
v_call: TRBV4-1
cdr3_length: 16
clone_size: NA
d_call: NA

cdr3_nt: TGTGCCAGCAGTGACTCCGGACAGGCCTTCTATGGCTACACCTTC
cdr3_aa: CASSDSGQAFYGYTF
j_call: TRBJ1-2
v_call: TRBV6-1
cdr3_length: 15
clone_size: NA
d_call: TRBD1

cdr3_nt: TGTGCCAGCAGCCAAACGGCGGGAAACACAGATACGCAGTATTTT
cdr3_aa: CASSQTAGNTDTQYF
j_call: TRBJ2-3
v_call: TRBV4-2
cdr3_length: 15
clone_size: few
d_call: NA

cdr3_nt: TGCGCCGGCAGCTTTCAAGGGGCCTACGAGCAGTACTTC
cdr3_aa: CAGSFQGAYEQYF
j_call: TRBJ2-7
v_call: TRBV5-1
cdr3_length: 13
clone_size: NA
d_call: NA

cdr3_nt: TGCGCCAGCAGCTTTCGACAGGTCGGGGAGAGGTCGAACACCGGGGAGCTGTTTTTT
cdr3_aa: CASSFRQVGERSNTGELFF
j_call: TRBJ2-2
v_call: TRBV5-1
cdr3_length: 19
clone_size: NA
d_call: NA

cdr3_nt: TGTGCCAGCAGCTTTACAGGGGACCAGTCTAACTATGGCTACACCTTC
cdr3_aa: CASSFTGDQSNYGYTF
j_call: TRBJ1-2
v_call: TRBV7-9
cdr3_length: 16
clone_size: few
d_call: TRBD1

cdr3_nt: TGCAGTGCTAGAGATCACAGGACATTGACCTACGAGCAGTACTTC
cdr3_aa: CSARDHRTLTYEQYF
j_call: TRBJ2-7
v_call: TRBV20-1
cdr3_length: 15
clone_size: NA
d_call: NA

cdr3_nt: TGTGCCAGCAGCCCGGGACAGGGAGTGAACAATGAGCAGTTCTTC
cdr3_aa: CASSPGQGVNNEQFF
j_call: TRBJ2-1
v_call: TRBV28
cdr3_length: 15
clone_size: NA
d_call: TRBD1

cdr3_nt: TGTGCCAGCAGTATTGGATGGTGGAACACTGAAGCTTTCTTT
cdr3_aa: CASSIGWWNTEAFF
j_call: TRBJ1-1
v_call: TRBV6-2/TRBV6-3
cdr3_length: 14
clone_size: NA
d_call: NA

cdr3_nt: TGTGCCAGCAGCGTAGCTCTAGGGGATACGCAGTATTTT
cdr3_aa: CASSVALGDTQYF
j_call: TRBJ2-3
v_call: TRBV9
cdr3_length: 13
clone_size: NA
d_call: NA

cdr3_nt: TGTGCCAGCACCATGCTAGTAACCGGGGGCGGAAACGAGCAGTACTTC
cdr3_aa: CASTMLVTGGGNEQYF
j_call: TRBJ2-7
v_call: TRBV7-2
cdr3_length: 16
clone_size: NA
d_call: NA

cdr3_nt: TGTGCCAGCAGTTTCCCGGGACAGATAGATACGCAGTATTTT
cdr3_aa: CASSFPGQIDTQYF
j_call: TRBJ2-3
v_call: TRBV28
cdr3_length: 14
clone_size: NA
d_call: TRBD1

cdr3_nt: TGCAGTGCTAGTGGAGTGGGGGCCGATAATACGCAGTATTTT
cdr3_aa: CSASGVGADNTQYF
j_call: TRBJ2-3
v_call: TRBV20-1
cdr3_length: 14
clone_size: NA
d_call: NA

cdr3_nt: TGTGCCAGCAGTTCTTTACAGGGAGGGGAGACAGATACGCAGTATTTT
cdr3_aa: CASSSLQGGETDTQYF
j_call: TRBJ2-3
v_call: TRBV27
cdr3_length: 16
clone_size: once
d_call: NA

cdr3_nt: TGCAGTGCTGGCGGACAGCGAGAGACCCAGTACTTC
cdr3_aa: CSAGGQRETQYF
j_call: TRBJ2-5
v_call: TRBV20-1
cdr3_length: 12
clone_size: NA
d_call: NA

cdr3_nt: TGTGCCAGCAGTGGTCAGGATGCCACTGCAGCTTTCTTT
cdr3_aa: CASSGQDATAAFF
j_call: TRBJ1-1
v_call: TRBV27
cdr3_length: 13
clone_size: NA
d_call: NA

cdr3_nt: TGTGCCAGCAGCTACCAAACGACGGGAGCGGGGGCCAACGTCCTGACTTTC
cdr3_aa: CASSYQTTGAGANVLTF
j_call: TRBJ2-6
v_call: TRBV9
cdr3_length: 17
clone_size: NA
d_call: NA

cdr3_nt: TGCAGTGTTCCTACTAGAAGGGGTTCAGATACGCAGTATTTT
cdr3_aa: CSVPTRRGSDTQYF
j_call: TRBJ2-3
v_call: TRBV20-1
cdr3_length: 14
clone_size: NA
d_call: NA

cdr3_nt: TGCGCCAGCAGCCAAGGGACTAGCGGGAGGCGGAGCGAGCAGTACTTC
cdr3_aa: CASSQGTSGRRSEQYF
j_call: TRBJ2-7
v_call: TRBV4-1
cdr3_length: 16
clone_size: NA
d_call: TRBD2

cdr3_nt: TGTGCCAGCACGTCCGGGGGCAGGGTGACCACAGATACGCAGTATTTT
cdr3_aa: CASTSGGRVTTDTQYF
j_call: TRBJ2-3
v_call: TRBV12-3/TRBV12-4
cdr3_length: 16
clone_size: NA
d_call: NA

cdr3_nt: TGCAGCGTTTCCACTAGCGGATCCTACAAGGAGCAGTTCTTC
cdr3_aa: CSVSTSGSYKEQFF
j_call: TRBJ2-1
v_call: TRBV29-1
cdr3_length: 14
clone_size: NA
d_call: TRBD2

cdr3_nt: TGCAGTGCTAGGAGCGGGAGGGCACTCAATGAGCAGTTCTTC
cdr3_aa: CSARSGRALNEQFF
j_call: TRBJ2-1
v_call: TRBV20-1
cdr3_length: 14
clone_size: once
d_call: TRBD2

cdr3_nt: TGCAGCGTGGAGGGACAGGGTGCTGAAGCTTTCTTT
cdr3_aa: CSVEGQGAEAFF
j_call: TRBJ1-1
v_call: TRBV29-1
cdr3_length: 12
clone_size: few
d_call: TRBD1

cdr3_nt: TGTGCCAGCAGCCTCGGACAGGCGCCTACTAACTATGGCTACACCTTC
cdr3_aa: CASSLGQAPTNYGYTF
j_call: TRBJ1-2
v_call: TRBV7-9
cdr3_length: 16
clone_size: NA
d_call: TRBD1

cdr3_nt: TGTGCCAGCAGCCCCCGGGACAAGCGGAGCACAGATACGCAGTATTTT
cdr3_aa: CASSPRDKRSTDTQYF
j_call: TRBJ2-3
v_call: TRBV11-1
cdr3_length: 16
clone_size: NA
d_call: NA

cdr3_nt: TGCGCCAGCAGCCAAGAGAGAGTGGGGCCCTACGAGCAGTACTTC
cdr3_aa: CASSQERVGPYEQYF
j_call: TRBJ2-7
v_call: TRBV4-1
cdr3_length: 15
clone_size: NA
d_call: NA

cdr3_nt: TGTGCCAGCAGTTACCGGACAGACGACTACGAGCAGTACTTC
cdr3_aa: CASSYRTDDYEQYF
j_call: TRBJ2-7
v_call: TRBV6-5
cdr3_length: 14
clone_size: NA
d_call: NA

cdr3_nt: TGTGCCAGCAGCCCTGGAGGGAGGGACCAAGAGACCCAGTACTTC
cdr3_aa: CASSPGGRDQETQYF
j_call: TRBJ2-5
v_call: TRBV7-9
cdr3_length: 15
clone_size: NA
d_call: TRBD2

cdr3_nt: TGCAGCGTTGAAGTCAAGCGTACAGGGGGTCCCTACGAGCAGTACTTC
cdr3_aa: CSVEVKRTGGPYEQYF
j_call: TRBJ2-7
v_call: TRBV29-1
cdr3_length: 16
clone_size: few
d_call: TRBD1

cdr3_nt: TGTGCCAGCAGCTCCCCCGGGACAGCACAGCACCCCCAGTACTTC
cdr3_aa: CASSSPGTAQHPQYF
j_call: TRBJ2-5
v_call: TRBV7-9
cdr3_length: 15
clone_size: once
d_call: TRBD1

cdr3_nt: TGTGCCAGCAGTTACCCCTCGGACAGGGGAAACTATGGCTACACCTTC
cdr3_aa: CASSYPSDRGNYGYTF
j_call: TRBJ1-2
v_call: TRBV6-5
cdr3_length: 16
clone_size: few
d_call: TRBD1

cdr3_nt: TGTGCCAGCAGCTCCGAGACTAGCGCAGGAGAGACCCAGTACTTC
cdr3_aa: CASSSETSAGETQYF
j_call: TRBJ2-5
v_call: TRBV11-2
cdr3_length: 15
clone_size: few
d_call: TRBD2

cdr3_nt: TGTGCCAGCAGCTACGGGACCTCCGAAAACATTCAGTACTTC
cdr3_aa: CASSYGTSENIQYF
j_call: TRBJ2-4
v_call: TRBV7-6
cdr3_length: 14
clone_size: NA
d_call: NA

cdr3_nt: TGTGCCATCGGAGAATCCTACGAGCAGTACTTC
cdr3_aa: CAIGESYEQYF
j_call: TRBJ2-7
v_call: TRBV10-3
cdr3_length: 11
clone_size: few
d_call: NA

cdr3_nt: TGTGCCAGCAGTGGTTATGGTGGCAGGGGTCTATCCTACGAGCAGTACTTC
cdr3_aa: CASSGYGGRGLSYEQYF
j_call: TRBJ2-7
v_call: TRBV6-1
cdr3_length: 17
clone_size: NA
d_call: NA

cdr3_nt: TGCAGCGTTGAAGACCCCGACGAGCAGTACTTC
cdr3_aa: CSVEDPDEQYF
j_call: TRBJ2-7
v_call: TRBV29-1
cdr3_length: 11
clone_size: NA
d_call: NA

cdr3_nt: TGTGCCAGCAGTGGCAGGTCGAGTGGCTACACCTTC
cdr3_aa: CASSGRSSGYTF
j_call: TRBJ1-2
v_call: TRBV25-1
cdr3_length: 12
clone_size: NA
d_call: NA

cdr3_nt: TGCAGCGGTGGACTTCTCGCCTCCTACAATGAGCAGTTCTTC
cdr3_aa: CSGGLLASYNEQFF
j_call: TRBJ2-1
v_call: TRBV29-1
cdr3_length: 14
clone_size: NA
d_call: NA

cdr3_nt: TGTGCCATCAGTGACCGCGGACAGGGGGAAGGCTCTGGGGCCAACGTCCTGACTTTC
cdr3_aa: CAISDRGQGEGSGANVLTF
j_call: TRBJ2-6
v_call: TRBV10-3
cdr3_length: 19
clone_size: NA
d_call: TRBD1

cdr3_nt: TGTGCCAGCAGTCCCCAGGGGGTCATAGGTGAGCAGTTCTTC
cdr3_aa: CASSPQGVIGEQFF
j_call: TRBJ2-1
v_call: TRBV27
cdr3_length: 14
clone_size: few
d_call: TRBD1

cdr3_nt: TGTGCCAGCAGCTTGATAGACGGGTCGGGGCTGTACTTC
cdr3_aa: CASSLIDGSGLYF
j_call: TRBJ2-4
v_call: TRBV7-9
cdr3_length: 13
clone_size: NA
d_call: NA